The table lists the clone carrying this TCR beta chain with a count of one. The antigen is not known. TCRdb's table, derived via immunoSEQ multiplex PCR, lists solely in-frame clones and lacks some. The sample includes over 70,000 clones, just over 85% of them seen just once. The sample is drawn from a study of T cell responses to AZD1222 COVID-19 vaccine. Study results and caveats: The number of AZD1222 recipients seropositive at baseline was only 5 to 7. Nearly half of spike-specific TCRs reportedly target unmutated variant regions.

Deletions cut 7 bases from V and 5 bases from J, with 12 bases between. CDR3 size: 13 residues. Germline-derived CDR1 and CDR2 are GTSNPN and SVGIG (reference sequence). The specimen comprised peripheral blood, sampled on day 0 of MenACWY control vaccination. This TCR came from an adult in good health. V and J are TRBV30 and TRBJ1-6, with D maybe TRBD1 (6 bases). The CDR3: CASLDRNNSPLHF. The CDR3 nucleotides read TGTGCCTCGCTCGACAGGAATAATTCACCCCTCCACTTT.